This TCR beta chain came from a study of shared T cell receptors in the human thymus (dated by TCRdb to 2020 to 2023). About the study as a whole: The study examined how self-reactive, shared T-cell receptor alpha chains are generated in the human thymus.

The CDR3, from cysteine to phenylalanine, totals 16 residues. The library was produced with the immunoSEQ multiplex PCR assay. This immuneACCESS table, as held by TCRdb, lists in-frame sequences with V and J called but not all clones. Of the missing ones, under half trace to an unresolved V gene in checked studies; the others have no known cause. For this sample there are about 380,000 clones; approximately 95% appear just once. The ten top clones hold around 0.018% of the sample. Concerning this clone: No antigen is known for it. The DNA is omitted, as the CDR3 cannot be located on it reliably, and the CDR3 follows TCRdb's listing.

The specimen sequenced was thymocytes. The chain uses TRBV21-1 and TRBJ1-3; the DNA was not compared with TRBD1, the D call given in the table. TRBV21-1 counts as a pseudogene. The clonotype originates from a human donor. The CDR3 region: CASKVGQGTSGNTIYF.